These 5 T cell receptor beta chains share one sample of origin, sequenced in a study of control samples from healthy donors and cancer patients. The table came from immunoSEQ multiplex PCR; TCRdb's copy has only in-frame clones and leaves some out. The table includes more than 100,000 clones, more than 85% detected once. Specimen: PBMCs. The origin of the receptors is a man in his 60s with lung cancer.

J is TRBJ2-2 and V is TRBV4-2, with 12 bases that match TRBD2. Germline assignment: CDR1 LGHNA and CDR2 YNFKEQ. The CDR3 runs 19 residues. With 0 bases clipped from V and 4 bases from J, the junction kept 9 bases outside the gene matches. The CDR3 bases are TGTGCCAGCAGCCAAGATGGGCTAGCGGGGGGGCGCGCCACCGGGGAGCTGTTTTTT. Its protein product is CASSQDGLAGGRATGELFF.

V usage is TRBV7-3 and J usage is TRBJ1-6; possibly TRBD1 for D (5 bases). The CDR3 is made up of 14 amino acids. V gave up 2 bases and J gave up 9 bases, with 11 bases separating them. The germline gives CDR1 SGHTA, CDR2 FQGTGA. CDR3 DNA sequence: TGTGCCAGCAGCTTAGGGGGGAACGGTTCACCCCTCCACTTT. Encoded protein: CASSLGGNGSPLHF.

The chain recombines TRBV6-6 with TRBJ1-6; 10 bases agree with TRBD1. This CDR3 region has 14 residues. Germline CDR1 and CDR2: MNHNY and SVGAGI (reference sequence). The V segment lost 7 bases and the J segment 7 bases; nucleotides outside the gene matches: 4. The CDR3 reads CASKPGQGNSPLHF. The CDR3 bases are TGTGCCAGCAAACCGGGACAGGGGAATTCACCCCTCCACTTT.

This chain uses TRBV12-3 or TRBV12-4 with TRBJ1-2; D uncertain. The CDR3 is made up of 13 amino acids. Trimming removed 3 bases at V and 5 bases at J, with 10 bases between. The CDR3 loop is CASSFNGLYGYTF. The CDR3 bases are TGTGCCAGCAGTTTCAACGGTCTGTATGGCTACACCTTC.

The chain carries TRBV27 and TRBJ2-1; TRBD2 aligns across 9 bases. J gave up 5 bases and V 3 bases, and 5 bases lay outside the gene matches. The germline gives CDR1 MNHEY, CDR2 SMNVEV (reference sequence). The CDR3 loop spans 15 amino acids. The CDR3 reads CASSFSGGPNNEQFF. In nucleotides, the CDR3 is TGTGCCAGCAGTTTTAGCGGGGGTCCGAACAATGAGCAGTTCTTC.